These T cell receptor beta chains were read from a single sample in a study of blood T cell repertoires in COVID-19. Clones were sequenced by immunoSEQ multiplex PCR, and TCRdb holds only the in-frame ones, with some missing. Of approximately 200,000 clones in the sample, 70% to 90% were seen once. Sequenced sample: peripheral blood. These receptors were taken from a person between 65 and 80 years old with COVID-19, enrolled during active disease. Each CDR3 is given with its conserved first and last residue. The size entry is marked missing in some rows and otherwise reads once, few, many or a size class.

V: TRBV5-1; J: TRBJ1-1; size: .; CDR3: CASSREPRTDLNTEAFF
V: TRBV15; J: TRBJ2-3; size: few; CDR3: CATRASGGSDTQYF
V: TRBV2; J: TRBJ2-2; size: .; CDR3: CASRAGSSTGELFF
V: TRBV18; J: TRBJ1-1; size: .; CDR3: CASSPIQQGLLGAFF
V: TRBV20-1; J: TRBJ1-1; size: .; CDR3: CSASKLMNTEAFF
V: TRBV5-8; J: TRBJ1-6; size: .; CDR3: CASSTGTGKFPYNSPLHF
V: TRBV6-6; J: TRBJ2-7; size: once; CDR3: CASSFGGTYEQYF
V: TRBV3-1/TRBV3-2; J: TRBJ2-1; size: .; CDR3: CASSRYSGGTYNEQFF
V: TRBV19; J: TRBJ2-1; size: .; CDR3: CASSSQFGGGRLEQFF
V: TRBV3-1/TRBV3-2; J: TRBJ2-7; size: few; CDR3: CASSPLGGTEAYEQYF
V: TRBV5-6; J: TRBJ2-7; size: .; CDR3: CASSLDGWGGGSLNEQYF
V: TRBV9; J: TRBJ2-7; size: .; CDR3: CASSVVAWDRGHEQYF
V: TRBV28; J: TRBJ1-5; size: once; CDR3: CASSSPQGHNQPQHF
V: TRBV2; J: TRBJ1-2; size: .; CDR3: CASKRDRSINYGYTF
V: TRBV20-1; J: TRBJ2-3; size: .; CDR3: CSASVREVTDTQYF
V: TRBV19; J: TRBJ1-2; size: .; CDR3: CASSIGRLRGRRYGYTF
V: TRBV14; J: TRBJ2-3; size: .; CDR3: CASSQVYEFDTQYF
V: TRBV19; J: TRBJ2-5; size: .; CDR3: CASTEGRGAETQYF
V: TRBV6-2/TRBV6-3; J: TRBJ1-5; size: few; CDR3: CASSNPGGNQPQHF
V: TRBV28; J: TRBJ2-2; size: .; CDR3: CASRTGSPGELFF
V: TRBV9; J: TRBJ2-5; size: .; CDR3: CASSRSGQAEETQYF
V: TRBV15; J: TRBJ2-7; size: once; CDR3: CATSRDRGSYEQYF
V: TRBV6-5; J: TRBJ2-2; size: .; CDR3: CATQGGLGTGELFF
V: TRBV7-8; J: TRBJ2-3; size: .; CDR3: CASSLRLAAPDTQYF
V: TRBV4-1; J: TRBJ1-2; size: .; CDR3: CASSQVVGWGSGSGYTF
V: TRBV3-1/TRBV3-2; J: TRBJ2-7; size: .; CDR3: CASSPSGSGSIYF
V: TRBV3-1/TRBV3-2; J: TRBJ1-1; size: .; CDR3: CASSPARGNTEAFF
V: TRBV6-5; J: TRBJ2-5; size: .; CDR3: CATPGQSQETQYF
V: TRBV4-1; J: TRBJ1-2; size: .; CDR3: CASSQIDRDDGYTF
V: TRBV3-1/TRBV3-2; J: TRBJ1-5; size: .; CDR3: CASSSRNQPQHF
V: TRBV6-5; J: TRBJ2-2; size: .; CDR3: CASVAGAGHTGELFF
V: TRBV4-1; J: TRBJ2-1; size: .; CDR3: CASSLSSGGRGGEQFF
V: TRBV11-3; J: TRBJ2-1; size: .; CDR3: CASSPQTSAGSYNEQFF
V: TRBV19; J: TRBJ2-7; size: few; CDR3: CASSRAGGYEQYF
V: TRBV12-5; J: TRBJ2-2; size: .; CDR3: CASRPGGVDTGELFF
V: TRBV28; J: TRBJ1-2; size: few; CDR3: CASSLTGVRDGYTF
V: TRBV6-5; J: TRBJ1-1; size: .; CDR3: CASNDRGGMNTEAFF
V: TRBV2; J: TRBJ1-4; size: .; CDR3: CASSDPTTNEKLFF
V: TRBV27; J: TRBJ2-7; size: .; CDR3: CASSYTGNLNEQYF
V: TRBV9; J: TRBJ2-1; size: .; CDR3: CASSVGGTAGVSYNEQFF
V: TRBV30; J: TRBJ2-7; size: .; CDR3: CAWRIAGGRYEQYF
V: TRBV11-2; J: TRBJ2-7; size: many; CDR3: CASSSFYRQYSGQYF
V: TRBV19; J: TRBJ1-2; size: .; CDR3: CASRGAGPTYGYTF
V: TRBV28; J: TRBJ1-2; size: .; CDR3: CATLRAGSHGYTF
V: TRBV19; J: TRBJ2-1; size: .; CDR3: CASSRGSNEQFF
V: TRBV6-5; J: TRBJ2-1; size: .; CDR3: CASKSSGGTGNEQFF
V: TRBV27; J: TRBJ2-7; size: once; CDR3: CASSLRTTYEQYF
V: TRBV6-5; J: TRBJ2-5; size: many; CDR3: CASTQVAGAFQTQYF
V: TRBV5-1; J: TRBJ1-2; size: .; CDR3: CASSSEGNYGYTF
V: TRBV2; J: TRBJ1-2; size: .; CDR3: CASSLGVNYGYTF
V: TRBV19; J: TRBJ2-5; size: .; CDR3: CASSPGHRQETQYF